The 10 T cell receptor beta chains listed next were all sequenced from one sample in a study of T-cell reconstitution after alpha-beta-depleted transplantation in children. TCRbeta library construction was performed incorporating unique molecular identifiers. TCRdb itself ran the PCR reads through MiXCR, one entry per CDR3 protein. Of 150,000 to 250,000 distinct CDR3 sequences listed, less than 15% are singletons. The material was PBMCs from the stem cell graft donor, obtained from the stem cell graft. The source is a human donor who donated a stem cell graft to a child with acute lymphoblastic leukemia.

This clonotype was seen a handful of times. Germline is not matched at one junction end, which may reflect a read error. This chain's CDR3 is CASGQGRGSLEQYF. DNA for the CDR3: TGTGCCAGCGGCCAGGGTCGCGGGAGCCTCGAGCAGTACTTC. This chain connects TRBV4-2 to TRBJ2-7, with TRBD2 identical over 7 bases. Germline-derived CDR1 and CDR2 are LGHNA and YNFKEQ. CDR3 length equals 14 residues.

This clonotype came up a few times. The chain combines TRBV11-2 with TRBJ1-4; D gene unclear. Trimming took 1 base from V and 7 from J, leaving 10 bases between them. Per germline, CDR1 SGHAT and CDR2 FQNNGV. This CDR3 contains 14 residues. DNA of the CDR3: TGTGCCAGCAGCTTAGCGATGGGCGGTGAAAAACTGTTTTTT. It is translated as CASSLAMGGEKLFF.

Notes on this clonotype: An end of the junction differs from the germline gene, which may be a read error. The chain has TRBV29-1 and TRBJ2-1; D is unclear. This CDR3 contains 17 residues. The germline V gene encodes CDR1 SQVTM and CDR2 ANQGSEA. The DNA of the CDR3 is TGCAGCGTTCAAGAAGACGAGGCTTTCATACGAGGCAATGAGCAGTTCTTC. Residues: CSVQEDEAFIRGNEQFF.

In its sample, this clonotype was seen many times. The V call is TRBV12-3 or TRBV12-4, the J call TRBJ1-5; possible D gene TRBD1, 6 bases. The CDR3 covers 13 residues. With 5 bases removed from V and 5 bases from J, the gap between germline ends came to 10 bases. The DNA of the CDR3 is TGTGCCAGCAGTCAGTACAGGGATCAGCCCCAGCATTTT. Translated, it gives CASSQYRDQPQHF.

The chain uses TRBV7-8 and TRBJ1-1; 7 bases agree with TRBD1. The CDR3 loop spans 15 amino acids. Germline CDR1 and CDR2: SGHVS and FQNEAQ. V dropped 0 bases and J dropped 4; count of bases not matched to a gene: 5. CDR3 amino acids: CASSLAIRGGTEAFF. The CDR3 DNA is TGTGCCAGCAGCTTAGCAATCAGGGGGGGCACTGAAGCTTTCTTT.

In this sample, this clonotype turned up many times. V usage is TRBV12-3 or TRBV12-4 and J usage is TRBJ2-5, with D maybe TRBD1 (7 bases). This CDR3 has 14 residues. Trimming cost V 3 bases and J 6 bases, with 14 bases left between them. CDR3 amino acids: CASSFGGDRKTQYF. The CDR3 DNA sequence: TGTGCCAGCAGTTTCGGCGGGGACAGAAAGACCCAGTACTTC.

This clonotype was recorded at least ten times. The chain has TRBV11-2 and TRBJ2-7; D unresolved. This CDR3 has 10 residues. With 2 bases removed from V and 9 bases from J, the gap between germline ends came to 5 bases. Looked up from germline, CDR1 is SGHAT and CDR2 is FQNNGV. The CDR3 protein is CASSLIGQYF. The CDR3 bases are TGTGCCAGCAGCTTAATAGGGCAGTACTTC.

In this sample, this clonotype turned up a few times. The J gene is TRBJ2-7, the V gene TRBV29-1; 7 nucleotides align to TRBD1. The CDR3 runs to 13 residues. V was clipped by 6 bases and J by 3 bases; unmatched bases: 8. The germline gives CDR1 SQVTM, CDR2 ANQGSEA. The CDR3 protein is CSVAGTDNYEQYF. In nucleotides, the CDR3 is TGCAGCGTAGCCGGGACAGACAACTACGAGCAGTACTTC.

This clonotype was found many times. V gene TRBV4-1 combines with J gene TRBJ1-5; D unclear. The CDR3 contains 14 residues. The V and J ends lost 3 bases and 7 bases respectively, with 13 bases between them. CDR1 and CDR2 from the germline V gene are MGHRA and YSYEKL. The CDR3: CASSQLRDTQPQHF. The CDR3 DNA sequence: TGCGCCAGCAGCCAGTTGAGGGATACCCAGCCCCAGCATTTT.

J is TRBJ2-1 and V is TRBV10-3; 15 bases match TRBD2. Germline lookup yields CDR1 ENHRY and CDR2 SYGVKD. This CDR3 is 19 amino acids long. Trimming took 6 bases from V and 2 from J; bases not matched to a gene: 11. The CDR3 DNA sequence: TGTGCCATCAGCTCGACTGGGACTAGCGGGAGGAATCCCTACAATGAGCAGTTCTTC. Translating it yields CAISSTGTSGRNPYNEQFF.